This record covers a single T cell receptor beta chain. The antigen is undetermined. The data derive from a study of T cell repertoires in cytomegalovirus infection. Study details: From public TCR beta signatures came an indication of both CMV infection and matching HLA type.

Study-wide results and limits: Ex vivo responses were dominated by HLA-C-restricted CMV-specific TCR beta clonotypes.

This CDR3 is 15 amino acids long. Germline CDR1 reads LNHDA; CDR2 reads SQIVND (reference sequence). The germline V and J ends were trimmed by 5 bases and 1 base, with 12 bases remaining between them. TCRdb reprocessed the reads via MiXCR and lists one record per CDR3 protein. The sample carries roughly 200,000 distinct CDR3 sequences, roughly 9.8% recorded once. Sequenced input: PBMCs. The TCR originated in a human donor in good health (CMV status not recorded). Some clones in this sample may be carry-over from other donors' samples. This rearrangement joins TRBV19 to TRBJ1-5, with D unclear. CDR3 bases: TGTGCCAGTAGTCCTATTGGACGGAGCAATCAGCCCCAGCATTTT. Its translation: CASSPIGRSNQPQHF.